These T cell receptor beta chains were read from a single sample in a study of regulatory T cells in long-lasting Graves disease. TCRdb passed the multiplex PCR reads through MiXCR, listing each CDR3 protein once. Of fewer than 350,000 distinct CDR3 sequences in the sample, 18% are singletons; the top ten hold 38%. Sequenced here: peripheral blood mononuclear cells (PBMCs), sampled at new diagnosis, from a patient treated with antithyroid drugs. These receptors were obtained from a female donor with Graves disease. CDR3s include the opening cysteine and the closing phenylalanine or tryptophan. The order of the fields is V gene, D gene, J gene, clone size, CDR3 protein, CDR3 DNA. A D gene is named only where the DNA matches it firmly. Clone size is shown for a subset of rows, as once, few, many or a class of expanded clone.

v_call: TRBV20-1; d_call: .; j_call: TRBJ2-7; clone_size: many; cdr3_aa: CSARGAGVATPRSYYEQYF; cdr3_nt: TGCAGTGCTAGAGGCGCGGGTGTAGCGACCCCCCGCTCATACTACGAGCAGTACTTC
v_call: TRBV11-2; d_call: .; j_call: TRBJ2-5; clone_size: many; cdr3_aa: CASRFPVGHTAEETQYF; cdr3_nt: TGTGCCAGCAGGTTCCCCGTAGGACACACTGCGGAAGAGACCCAGTACTTC
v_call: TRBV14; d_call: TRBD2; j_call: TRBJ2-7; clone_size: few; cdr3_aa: CASSQENEAGLFYEQYF; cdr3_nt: TGTGCCAGCAGCCAAGAAAACGAAGCGGGACTATTCTACGAGCAGTACTTC
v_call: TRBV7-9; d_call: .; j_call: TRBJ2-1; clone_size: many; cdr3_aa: CASSLVDQKHYNEQFF; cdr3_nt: TGTGCCAGCAGCTTAGTGGACCAAAAGCATTACAATGAGCAGTTCTTC
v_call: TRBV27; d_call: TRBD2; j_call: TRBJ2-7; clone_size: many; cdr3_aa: CASSRQLAGAHSYEQYF; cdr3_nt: TGTGCCAGCAGTCGCCAACTAGCGGGAGCGCACTCCTACGAGCAGTACTTC
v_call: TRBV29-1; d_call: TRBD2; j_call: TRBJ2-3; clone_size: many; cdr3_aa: CSVEGTSGNTDTQYF; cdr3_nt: TGCAGCGTTGAGGGGACTAGCGGCAACACAGATACGCAGTATTTT
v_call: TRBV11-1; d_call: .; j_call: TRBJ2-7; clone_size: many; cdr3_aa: CASSLTSDLYEQYF; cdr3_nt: TGTGCCAGCAGCCTCACCTCGGACCTCTACGAGCAGTACTTC
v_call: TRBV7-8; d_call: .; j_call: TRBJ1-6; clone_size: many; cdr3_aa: CASNLGGALRVNGSPLHF; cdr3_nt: TGTGCCAGCAACCTTGGGGGGGCACTCAGGGTTAATGGGTCACCCCTCCACTTT
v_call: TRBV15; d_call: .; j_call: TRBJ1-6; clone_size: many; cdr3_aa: CATSPRPSPPLHF; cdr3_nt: TGTGCCACCAGCCCGCGGCCATCTCCACCCCTCCACTTT
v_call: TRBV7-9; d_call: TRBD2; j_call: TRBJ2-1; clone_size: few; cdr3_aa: CASSFSGRAPSDEQFF; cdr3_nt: TGTGCCAGCAGCTTTAGCGGGAGGGCCCCCAGCGATGAGCAGTTCTTC
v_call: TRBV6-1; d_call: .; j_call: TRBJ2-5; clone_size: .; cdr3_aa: CASSALDGLRETQYF; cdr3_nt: TGTGCCAGCAGTGCTTTGGACGGTCTGAGGGAGACCCAGTACTTC
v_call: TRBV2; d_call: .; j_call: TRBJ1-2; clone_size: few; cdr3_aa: CALRENYGYTF; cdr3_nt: TGTGCCCTGCGAGAGAACTATGGCTACACCTTC
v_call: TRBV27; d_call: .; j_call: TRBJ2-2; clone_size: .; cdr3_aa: CASSLAGYPPGELFF; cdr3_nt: TGTGCCAGCAGTTTAGCGGGATACCCCCCCGGGGAGCTGTTTTTT
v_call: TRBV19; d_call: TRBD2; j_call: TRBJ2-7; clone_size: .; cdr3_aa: CAGSRSSGGNYEQYF; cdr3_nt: TGTGCCGGTAGTCGCTCCAGCGGGGGAAACTACGAGCAGTACTTC
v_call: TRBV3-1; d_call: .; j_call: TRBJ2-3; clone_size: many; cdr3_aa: CASSQAENTQYF; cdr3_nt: TGTGCCAGCAGCCAAGCCGAGAATACGCAGTATTTT
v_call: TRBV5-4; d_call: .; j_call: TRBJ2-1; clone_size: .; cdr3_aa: CASSSQQGPDEQFF; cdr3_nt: TGTGCCAGCAGCTCCCAGCAGGGGCCGGATGAGCAGTTCTTC
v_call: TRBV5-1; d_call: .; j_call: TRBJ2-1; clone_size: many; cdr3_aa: CASSFDNEQFF; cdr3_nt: TGCGCCAGCAGCTTTGACAATGAGCAGTTCTTC
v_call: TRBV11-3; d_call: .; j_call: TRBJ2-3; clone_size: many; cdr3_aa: CASSSNLGTDTQYF; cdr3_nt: TGTGCCAGCAGCTCTAATTTAGGCACAGATACGCAGTATTTT
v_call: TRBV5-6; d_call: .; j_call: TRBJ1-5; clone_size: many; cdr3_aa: CASQIGNQPQHF; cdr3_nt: TGTGCCAGCCAAATAGGCAATCAGCCCCAGCATTTT
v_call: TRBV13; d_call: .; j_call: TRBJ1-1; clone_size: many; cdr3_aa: CASSLVSDGKAFF; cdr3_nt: TGTGCCAGCAGCTTAGTCTCGGACGGGAAAGCTTTCTTT
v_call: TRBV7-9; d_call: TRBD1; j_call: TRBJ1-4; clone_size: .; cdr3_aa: CASSGRQGRTNEKLFF; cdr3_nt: TGTGCCAGCAGCGGAAGACAGGGAAGAACTAATGAAAAACTGTTTTTT
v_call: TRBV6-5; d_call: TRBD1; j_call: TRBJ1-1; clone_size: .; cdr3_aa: CASSFVGTGNEAFF; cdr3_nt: TGTGCCAGCAGTTTCGTCGGGACAGGGAATGAAGCTTTCTTT
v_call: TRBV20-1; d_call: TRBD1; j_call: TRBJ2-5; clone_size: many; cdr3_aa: CSAIRGTGKETQYF; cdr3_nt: TGCAGTGCTATTCGCGGGACAGGAAAAGAGACCCAGTACTTC
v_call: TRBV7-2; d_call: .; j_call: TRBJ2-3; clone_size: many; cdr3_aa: CASSLGGPDTQYF; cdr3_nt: TGTGCCAGCAGCTTAGGGGGCCCGGATACGCAGTATTTT
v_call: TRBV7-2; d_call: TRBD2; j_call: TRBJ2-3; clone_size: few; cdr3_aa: CASSLDFLAGADTDTQYF; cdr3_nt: TGTGCCAGCAGCTTAGATTTTCTAGCGGGAGCGGACACAGATACGCAGTATTTT
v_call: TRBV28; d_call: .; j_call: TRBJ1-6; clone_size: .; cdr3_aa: CASGSVLSDSPLHF; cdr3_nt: TGTGCCAGCGGTTCGGTATTGAGTGATTCACCCCTCCACTTT
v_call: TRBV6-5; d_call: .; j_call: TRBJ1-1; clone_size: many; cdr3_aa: CASSYWAPDQGGLEAFF; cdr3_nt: TGTGCCAGCAGTTATTGGGCCCCCGACCAGGGTGGCCTCGAAGCTTTCTTT
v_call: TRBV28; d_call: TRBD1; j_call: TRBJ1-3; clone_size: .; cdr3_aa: CASSPTGGSGNTIYF; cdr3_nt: TGTGCCAGCAGTCCGACAGGGGGATCTGGAAACACCATATATTTT